The entry below describes one T cell receptor (beta chain). The record originates from a study of blood T cell repertoires in COVID-19. Study in general: Italy, Spain and the United States were the sources of the convalescent and acute COVID-19 samples.

In the authors' methods: Reference gene primer amplification yielded estimated nucleated cell counts. The table came from immunoSEQ multiplex PCR; TCRdb's copy has only in-frame clones and leaves some out. V and J calls and clone size are given by that table; D and trimming were obtained from the DNA. The repertoire holds about 31,000 clones, with 89% as singletons. Germline-derived CDR1 and CDR2 are SGDLS and YYNGEE. The CDR3 runs 14 residues. Between the trimmed V and J ends, which lost 2 bases and 7 bases, there was a span of 12 bases. This clonotype originated in a woman in her 40s with active or convalescent COVID-19. J is TRBJ1-4 and V is TRBV9; weak D call: TRBD1 (6 bases). The specimen was peripheral blood. The CDR3 sequence is CASSVRGRSEKLFF. CDR3 sequence (DNA): TGTGCCAGCAGCGTCAGGGGAAGGAGTGAAAAACTGTTTTTT.